This T cell receptor (beta chain) came from a study of memory CD4+ T cells and cytomegalovirus serostatus. J lost 5 bases, V lost 6 bases, and 1 base had no gene match. The CDR3 has 13 amino acids. Germline values: CDR1 ENHRY, CDR2 SYGVKD. As regards this clone: Antigen specificity is unknown.

Produced via immunoSEQ multiplex PCR; TCRdb's table is partial and in-frame only. The sample gives around 53,000 clones, roughly 80% of which show up once; 0.82% is in the top ten. Single viable CD3+CD4+CD8-CD45RO+ cells were sorted as the memory CD4+ T cells. Serum IgG to CMV pp150, pp28, p38 and p52 defined serostatus. Study findings and constraints: Of about 150 reported CMV TCRbeta sequences, just over 65 were found in memory CD4+ repertoires.

This sequence was found in an adult in good health and CMV-seronegative. Sequencing input: memory CD4+ T cells from blood. This chain uses TRBV10-3 with TRBJ1-6; the match to TRBD1 covers 7 bases. Written as DNA, the CDR3 is TGTGCCATCAGACAGGGGAATAATTCACCCCTCCACTTT. It encodes CAIRQGNNSPLHF.